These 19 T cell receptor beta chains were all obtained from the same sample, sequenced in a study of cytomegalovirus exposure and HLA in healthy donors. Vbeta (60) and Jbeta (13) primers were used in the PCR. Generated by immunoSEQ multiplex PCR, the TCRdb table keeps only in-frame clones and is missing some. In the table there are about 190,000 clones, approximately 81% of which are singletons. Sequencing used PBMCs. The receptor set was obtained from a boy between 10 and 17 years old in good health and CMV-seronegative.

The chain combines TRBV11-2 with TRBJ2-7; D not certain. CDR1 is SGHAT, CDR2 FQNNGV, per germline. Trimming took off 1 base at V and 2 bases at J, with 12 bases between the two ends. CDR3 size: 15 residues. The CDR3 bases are TGTGCCAGCAGCTTAGGCGTATCGTCCGCCTACGAGCAGTACTTC. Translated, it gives CASSLGVSSAYEQYF.

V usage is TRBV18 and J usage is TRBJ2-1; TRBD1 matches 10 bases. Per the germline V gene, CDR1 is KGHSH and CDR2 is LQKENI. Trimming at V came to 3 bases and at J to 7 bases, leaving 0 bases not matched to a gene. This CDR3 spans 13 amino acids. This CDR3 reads CASSPGQGNEQFF. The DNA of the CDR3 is TGTGCCAGCTCACCGGGACAGGGGAATGAGCAGTTCTTC.

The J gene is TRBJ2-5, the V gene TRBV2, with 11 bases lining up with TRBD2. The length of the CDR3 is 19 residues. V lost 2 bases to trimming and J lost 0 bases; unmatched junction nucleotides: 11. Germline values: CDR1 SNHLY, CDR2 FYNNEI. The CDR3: CASSESVAGGPEHQETQYF. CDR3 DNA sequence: TGTGCCAGCAGTGAATCGGTAGCGGGAGGGCCCGAACACCAAGAGACCCAGTACTTC.

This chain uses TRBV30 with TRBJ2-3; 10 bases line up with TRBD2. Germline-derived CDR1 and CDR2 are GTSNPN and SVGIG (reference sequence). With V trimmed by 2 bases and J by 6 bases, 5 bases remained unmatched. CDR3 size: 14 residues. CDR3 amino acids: CAWSSMTSGDTQYF. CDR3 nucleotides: TGTGCCTGGAGTTCCATGACTAGCGGGGATACGCAGTATTTT.

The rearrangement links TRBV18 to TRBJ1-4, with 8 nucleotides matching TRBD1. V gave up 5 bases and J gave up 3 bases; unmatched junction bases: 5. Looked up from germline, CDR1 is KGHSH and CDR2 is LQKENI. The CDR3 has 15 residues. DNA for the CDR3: TGTGCCAGCTCATCCGACAGGGGTCCTAATGAAAAACTGTTTTTT. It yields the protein CASSSDRGPNEKLFF.

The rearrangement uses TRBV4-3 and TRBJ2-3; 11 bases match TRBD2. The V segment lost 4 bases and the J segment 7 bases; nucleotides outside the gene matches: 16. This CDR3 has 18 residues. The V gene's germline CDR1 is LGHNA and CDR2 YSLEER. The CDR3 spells CASSPYPSGSGGAYTQYF. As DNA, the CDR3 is TGCGCCAGCAGCCCCTATCCAAGTGGTAGCGGGGGGGCATATACGCAGTATTTT.

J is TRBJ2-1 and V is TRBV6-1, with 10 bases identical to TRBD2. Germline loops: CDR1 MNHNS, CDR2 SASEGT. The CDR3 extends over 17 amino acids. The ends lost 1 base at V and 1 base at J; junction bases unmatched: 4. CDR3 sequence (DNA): TGTGCCAGCAGTGAAGGGGCTAGCGGGGGTTCCTACAATGAGCAGTTCTTC. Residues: CASSEGASGGSYNEQFF.

The DNA of the CDR3 is TGCGCCAGCATTCGGGGGGAAAGCTACGAGCAGTACTTC. The encoded protein is CASIRGESYEQYF. The chain carries TRBV5-1 and TRBJ2-7; 7 nucleotides line up with TRBD2. Germline V gives CDR1 SGHRS, CDR2 YFSETQ. J lost 3 bases, V lost 6 bases, and 6 bases had no gene match. The CDR3 has 13 residues.

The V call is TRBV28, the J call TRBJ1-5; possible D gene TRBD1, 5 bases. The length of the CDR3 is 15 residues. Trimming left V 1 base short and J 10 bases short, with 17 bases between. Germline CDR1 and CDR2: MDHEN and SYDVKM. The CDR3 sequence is CASSLSPRQFSPQHF. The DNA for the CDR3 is TGTGCCAGCAGTTTATCCCCTCGACAGTTCAGCCCCCAGCATTTT.

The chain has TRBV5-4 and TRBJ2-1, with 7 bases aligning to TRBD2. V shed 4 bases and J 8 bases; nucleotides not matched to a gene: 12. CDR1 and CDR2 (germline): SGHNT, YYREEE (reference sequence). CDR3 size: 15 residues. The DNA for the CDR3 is TGTGCCAGCAGCCAAGGACTGGGGAGGGTGGATGAGCAGTTCTTC. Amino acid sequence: CASSQGLGRVDEQFF.

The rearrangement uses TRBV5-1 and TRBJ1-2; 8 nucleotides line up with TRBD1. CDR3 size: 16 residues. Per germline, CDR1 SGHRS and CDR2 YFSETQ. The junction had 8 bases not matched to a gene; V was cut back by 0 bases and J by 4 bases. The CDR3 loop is CASSLGGADRAYGYTF. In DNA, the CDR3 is TGCGCCAGCAGCTTGGGAGGGGCGGACAGGGCCTATGGCTACACCTTC.

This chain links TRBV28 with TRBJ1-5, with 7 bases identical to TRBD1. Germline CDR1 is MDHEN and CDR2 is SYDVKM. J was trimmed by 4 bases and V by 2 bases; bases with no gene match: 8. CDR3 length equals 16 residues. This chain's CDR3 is CASSLRGGAINQPQHF. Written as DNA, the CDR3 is TGTGCCAGCAGTTTACGAGGGGGCGCGATAAATCAGCCCCAGCATTTT.

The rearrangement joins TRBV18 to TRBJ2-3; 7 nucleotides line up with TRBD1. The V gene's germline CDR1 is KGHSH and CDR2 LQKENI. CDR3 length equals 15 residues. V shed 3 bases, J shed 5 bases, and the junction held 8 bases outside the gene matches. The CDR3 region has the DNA TGTGCCAGCTCACCCACGTTATCAGGGGGAGATACGCAGTATTTT. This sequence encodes CASSPTLSGGDTQYF.

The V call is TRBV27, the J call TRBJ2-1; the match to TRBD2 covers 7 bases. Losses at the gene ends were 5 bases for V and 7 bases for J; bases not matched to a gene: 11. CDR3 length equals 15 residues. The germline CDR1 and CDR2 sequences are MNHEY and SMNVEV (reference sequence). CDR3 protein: CASSRRGEGSNEQFF. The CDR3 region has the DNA TGTGCCAGCAGTCGTCGGGGGGAGGGGTCTAATGAGCAGTTCTTC.

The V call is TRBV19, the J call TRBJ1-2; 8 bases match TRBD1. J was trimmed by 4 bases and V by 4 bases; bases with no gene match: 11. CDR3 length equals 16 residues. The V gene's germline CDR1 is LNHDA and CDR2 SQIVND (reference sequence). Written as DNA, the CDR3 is TGTGCCAGTAGTAACCCGGACAGGGACTTTTTCTATGGCTACACCTTC. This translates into CASSNPDRDFFYGYTF.

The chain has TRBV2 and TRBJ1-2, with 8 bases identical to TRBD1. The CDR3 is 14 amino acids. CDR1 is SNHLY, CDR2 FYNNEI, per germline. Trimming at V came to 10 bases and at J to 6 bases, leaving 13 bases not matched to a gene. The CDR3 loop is CAIQGMTGDNGYTF. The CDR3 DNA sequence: TGTGCCATTCAGGGCATGACAGGGGATAATGGCTACACCTTC.

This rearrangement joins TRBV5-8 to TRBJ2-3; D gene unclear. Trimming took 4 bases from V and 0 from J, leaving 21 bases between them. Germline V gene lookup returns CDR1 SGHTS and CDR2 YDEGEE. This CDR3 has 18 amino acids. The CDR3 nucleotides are TGTGCCAGCAGCGAAATTCTAACTCTGAGAACTAGCACAGATACGCAGTATTTT. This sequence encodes CASSEILTLRTSTDTQYF.

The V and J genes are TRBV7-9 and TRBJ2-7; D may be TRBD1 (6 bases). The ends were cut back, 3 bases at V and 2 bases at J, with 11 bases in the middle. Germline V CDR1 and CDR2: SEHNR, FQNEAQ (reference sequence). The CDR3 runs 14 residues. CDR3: CASSFMGAAYEQYF. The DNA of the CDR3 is TGTGCCAGCAGCTTTATGGGGGCCGCCTACGAGCAGTACTTC. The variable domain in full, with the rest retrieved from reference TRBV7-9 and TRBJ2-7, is DTGVSQNPRHKITKRGQNVTFRCDPISEHNRLYWYRQTLGQGPEFLTYFQNEAQLEKSRLLSDRFSAERPKGSFSTLEIQRTEQGDSAMYLCASSFMGAAYEQYFGPGTRLTVT.

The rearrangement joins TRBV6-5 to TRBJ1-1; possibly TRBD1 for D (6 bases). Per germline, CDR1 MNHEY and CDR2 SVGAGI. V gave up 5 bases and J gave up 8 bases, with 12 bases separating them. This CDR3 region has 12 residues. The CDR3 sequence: CASSGVGAEAFF. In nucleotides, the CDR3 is TGTGCCAGCAGTGGGGTGGGGGCGGAAGCTTTCTTT.